This T cell receptor (beta chain) derives from a study of blood T cells in healthy people across ages. Combining a sample-barcoded 5' primer with a J-beta primer mix, a second PCR ran for about 7 to 11 cycles. TCRdb called the 5' RACE reads again in MiXCR, with one record for every CDR3 protein. Of roughly 680,000 distinct CDR3 sequences in the sample, roughly 20% were seen once. This clonotype has just a few counts. V lost 3 bases and J 3 bases, leaving 14 bases between the germline ends. CDR1 is MGHDK and CDR2 is SYGVNS in the germline V gene. The CDR3 spans 15 residues. The sequenced material came from blood. The V and J genes are TRBV25-1 and TRBJ1-1; the D gene is possibly TRBD1 (6 bases). The TCR comes from a man aged 65 to 85 in good health. As DNA, the CDR3 is TGTGCCAGCAGTGAGATACAGGGTGGATACACTGAAGCTTTCTTT. Residues: CASSEIQGGYTEAFF.